The 24 T cell receptor beta chains reported below all come from one sample, sequenced in a study of control samples from healthy donors and cancer patients. Libraries were prepared by immunoSEQ multiplex PCR; TCRdb keeps only in-frame clonotypes and omits some of them. The table includes about 51,000 clones, roughly 89% detected once. The sample comprised PBMCs. The receptors shown here come from a man aged 35 to 55 with colorectal cancer.

The V and J genes are TRBV4-1 and TRBJ1-4; 7 nucleotides match TRBD1. This CDR3 spans 15 amino acids. The trim removed 4 bases at V and 12 bases at J, leaving 14 bases unmatched. Germline V lookup: CDR1 MGHRA, CDR2 YSYEKL. The CDR3 sequence is CASSLIRDSLLELFF. CDR3 bases: TGCGCCAGCAGCCTTATCCGGGACAGCCTTTTAGAACTGTTTTTT.

This clone turned up a few times. V and J are TRBV11-2 and TRBJ1-5; D is unclear. V lost 5 bases and J 6 bases, leaving 11 bases between the germline ends. Germline loops: CDR1 SGHAT, CDR2 FQNNGV. The CDR3 runs 13 residues. CDR3 in amino acids: CASSTVGFQPQHF. CDR3 in DNA: TGTGCCAGCAGCACTGTAGGGTTTCAGCCCCAGCATTTT.

The chain employs TRBV6-5 and TRBJ2-7; D may be TRBD2 (5 bases). Trimming removed 2 bases from V and 3 bases from J, with 11 bases in between. The germline CDR1 and CDR2 sequences are MNHEY and SVGAGI. This CDR3 has 14 residues. As DNA, the CDR3 is TGTGCCAGCAGTTACGCTAGCCTCGACTACGAGCAGTACTTC. Translating it yields CASSYASLDYEQYF.

In this sample, this clone turned up once. The rearrangement joins TRBV10-1 to TRBJ2-7; 7 bases match TRBD2. V shed 5 bases and J 2 bases; nucleotides not matched to a gene: 3. Germline V lookup: CDR1 WNHNN, CDR2 SYGVQD (reference sequence). This CDR3 spans 13 amino acids. The CDR3 is CASSIGTTYEQYF. DNA of the CDR3: TGCGCCAGCAGTATTGGGACTACCTACGAGCAGTACTTC.

The rearrangement joins TRBV13 to TRBJ2-3; 10 bases are shared with TRBD2. Germline V lookup: CDR1 PRHDT, CDR2 FYEKMQ (reference sequence). The CDR3 contains 16 residues. Trimming at V came to 5 bases and at J to 5 bases, leaving 10 bases not matched to a gene. The CDR3 sequence: CASSVASGRDGDTQYF. The CDR3 DNA reads TGTGCCAGCAGCGTGGCTAGCGGGAGAGATGGAGATACGCAGTATTTT.

This clone was seen just once. The chain uses TRBV3-1 (or the pseudogene TRBV3-2) and TRBJ2-2; 10 positions agree with TRBD2. This CDR3 contains 16 residues. The J segment lost 5 bases and the V segment lost 3 bases, leaving 6 bases of the junction unmatched. Germline lookup yields CDR1 LGHDT and CDR2 YNNKEL (reference sequence). The CDR3 bases are TGTGCCAGCAGCCAGGGTCTAGCGGGAGTTACCGGGGAGCTGTTTTTT. It translates to CASSQGLAGVTGELFF.

This clone was detected once. The chain couples TRBV7-2 to TRBJ2-7, with 8 bases that match TRBD1. CDR3 size: 13 residues. The V gene's germline CDR1 is SGHTA and CDR2 FQGNSA. Trimming cost V 3 bases and J 3 bases; bases outside gene matches: 1. Here the CDR3 reads CASSFDRGYEQYF. DNA for the CDR3: TGTGCCAGCAGCTTCGACAGGGGCTACGAGCAGTACTTC.

The V call is TRBV3-1 (or the pseudogene TRBV3-2), the J call TRBJ2-1; no clear D gene. Germline CDR1 reads LGHDT; CDR2 reads YNNKEL (reference sequence). The V end was cut by 3 bases, the J end by 6 bases, with 9 bases between. This CDR3 is 13 amino acids long. In DNA, the CDR3 is TGTGCCAGCAGCCAGATCGCTGGCAATGAGCAGTTCTTC. Its translation is CASSQIAGNEQFF.

The chain couples TRBV2 to TRBJ2-7; D is ambiguous. V dropped 1 base and J dropped 1 base, with 8 bases sitting between them. Germline CDR1 is SNHLY and CDR2 is FYNNEI. The CDR3 spans 14 residues. Here the CDR3 DNA reads TGTGCCAGCAGTGAAGGATGGGTATCCTACGAGCAGTACTTC. It codes for CASSEGWVSYEQYF.

The chain joins TRBV27 to TRBJ2-7; the match to TRBD1 covers 9 bases. Germline CDR1 and CDR2: MNHEY and SMNVEV (reference sequence). The CDR3 is made up of 14 amino acids. Trimming at V came to 4 bases and at J to 6 bases, leaving 7 bases not matched to a gene. DNA for the CDR3: TGTGCCAGCAGTTCTCAGGACAGGGGTTTCGAGCAGTACTTC. Translated, it gives CASSSQDRGFEQYF.

This chain joins TRBV19 and TRBJ1-1; D perhaps matches TRBD1 (5 bases). The CDR3 sequence is 13 residues long. Trimming cost V 5 bases and J 5 bases, with 12 bases left between them. Germline CDR1 LNHDA, CDR2 SQIVND (reference sequence). The DNA of the CDR3 is TGTGCCAGTAGTCGCGAAGGGGTAACTGAAGCTTTCTTT. Protein product: CASSREGVTEAFF.

This chain links TRBV27 with TRBJ1-2; perhaps TRBD1 as D (5 bases). The CDR3 extends over 14 amino acids. Germline CDR1 MNHEY, CDR2 SMNVEV (reference sequence). V was cut by 3 bases and J by 5 bases, with 13 bases left in between. The CDR3 region is CASSFHDRKYGYTF. DNA for the CDR3: TGTGCCAGCAGTTTTCACGACAGAAAATATGGCTACACCTTC.

The V call is TRBV3-1 (or the pseudogene TRBV3-2), the J call TRBJ1-5; tentative D call: TRBD1 (6 bases). The V end lost 2 bases, the J end lost 5 bases, and 13 bases lay between the germline ends. This CDR3 has 15 amino acids. Per the germline V gene, CDR1 is LGHDT and CDR2 is YNNKEL (reference sequence). The CDR3 here is CASSQTTGWYQPQHF. CDR3 sequence (DNA): TGTGCCAGCAGCCAAACTACAGGGTGGTATCAGCCCCAGCATTTT.

The chain joins TRBV28 to TRBJ1-2; 9 nucleotides align to TRBD1. Germline V gives CDR1 MDHEN, CDR2 SYDVKM. V lost 4 bases and J lost 0; bases outside the gene matches: 3. This CDR3 is 15 amino acids long. CDR3 in DNA: TGTGCCAGCAGTTGGACAGGGGATCCTAACTATGGCTACACCTTC. Its translation is CASSWTGDPNYGYTF.

This chain connects TRBV5-4 to TRBJ1-5; D gene uncertain. The CDR3 consists of 14 residues. Trimming pared 0 bases from V and 3 bases from J, leaving 7 bases between. Germline CDR1 and CDR2: SGHNT and YYREEE (reference sequence). The CDR3 region has the DNA TGTGCCAGCAGCTTGGACCGCCACAATCAGCCCCAGCATTTT. Translating gives CASSLDRHNQPQHF.

The chain uses TRBV11-2 and TRBJ2-7; D gene ambiguous. CDR1 and CDR2 (germline): SGHAT, FQNNGV. The CDR3 sequence is 11 residues long. Trimming stripped 7 bases from V and 0 bases from J, with 4 bases between. The chain's CDR3 is CASKSSYEQYF. The CDR3 DNA reads as TGTGCCAGCAAGAGCTCCTACGAGCAGTACTTC.

This chain connects TRBV5-1 to TRBJ2-6; no definite D call. This CDR3 has 15 residues. V dropped 5 bases and J dropped 0 bases, with 9 bases sitting between them. Germline V CDR1 and CDR2: SGHRS, YFSETQ. The CDR3, as DNA: TGCGCCAGCAGTGTGGAGCCCTCTGGGGCCAACGTCCTGACTTTC. Translation gives CASSVEPSGANVLTF.

The chain's CDR3 is CASRTKDRALLANYGYTF. The CDR3, as DNA: TGTGCCAGCAGGACAAAGGACAGGGCCTTATTAGCTAACTATGGCTACACCTTC. V is TRBV27 and J is TRBJ1-2, with 8 bases identical to TRBD1. The CDR3 runs 18 residues. Germline V CDR1 and CDR2: MNHEY, SMNVEV (reference sequence). With V trimmed by 6 bases and J by 0 bases, 15 bases remained unmatched.

The chain combines TRBV5-4 with TRBJ2-7; 10 bases agree with TRBD1. This CDR3 is built from 13 residues. The ends lost 4 bases at V and 8 bases at J; junction bases unmatched: 6. CDR1 is SGHNT and CDR2 is YYREEE in the germline V gene (reference sequence). The CDR3 loop reads CASSRGQGYKQYF. In nucleotides, the CDR3 is TGTGCCAGCAGCCGGGGACAGGGGTATAAGCAGTACTTC.

The V gene is TRBV24-1, the J gene TRBJ1-5; D gene unclear. Germline lookup yields CDR1 KGHDR and CDR2 SFDVKD. Trimming took off 7 bases at V and 1 base at J, with 13 bases between the two ends. This CDR3 contains 15 residues. CDR3: CATSPGSGSNQPQHF. CDR3 DNA sequence: TGTGCCACCAGCCCCGGGAGTGGGAGCAATCAGCCCCAGCATTTT.

The rearrangement links TRBV2 to TRBJ2-5; a weak D match, TRBD1 (5 bases). This CDR3 has 14 residues. Between the trimmed V and J ends, which lost 6 bases and 5 bases, there was a span of 16 bases. Germline loops: CDR1 SNHLY, CDR2 FYNNEI. CDR3 coding DNA: TGTGCCAGCAGCCAAGTGGGGCCCGCCGAGACCCAGTACTTC. Its translation is CASSQVGPAETQYF.

The chain joins TRBV6-5 to TRBJ1-2; D is possibly TRBD1 (5 bases). Germline CDR1 is MNHEY and CDR2 is SVGAGI. Between the trimmed V and J ends, which lost 3 bases and 4 bases, there was a span of 15 bases. CDR3 length: 15 amino acids. The CDR3 nucleotides read TGTGCCAGCAGTTATTCAGGGAAGACGGGCTATGGCTACACCTTC. Protein: CASSYSGKTGYGYTF.

This chain connects TRBV10-1 to TRBJ2-7; 10 bases match TRBD2. Germline loops: CDR1 WNHNN, CDR2 SYGVQD (reference sequence). The ends lost 2 bases at V and 6 bases at J; junction bases unmatched: 7. The CDR3 extends over 15 amino acids. The CDR3 coding sequence is TGCGCCAGCAGTGAGAGGGATAGCGGGAGGTCCGAGCAGTACTTC. This translates into CASSERDSGRSEQYF.

This clone was seen only once. The gene calls are TRBV5-1 and TRBJ1-1, with D unresolved. This CDR3 spans 13 amino acids. CDR1 and CDR2 from the germline V gene are SGHRS and YFSETQ. Trimming left V 4 bases short and J 1 base short, with 8 bases between. DNA of the CDR3: TGCGCCAGCAGCCCGGTAGGGAACACTGAAGCTTTCTTT. It yields the protein CASSPVGNTEAFF.